This T cell receptor beta chain comes out of a study of tumor-infiltrating lymphocytes in localized non-small cell lung cancer. About the research overall: From each patient, both tumor and uninvolved lung, non-adjacent to tumor, were sampled.

This clone ranks as medium-sized. As yet, its antigen is unknown. The V and J ends lost 5 bases and 1 base, in that order; junction bases with no gene match: 9. Germline lookup yields CDR1 SEHNR and CDR2 FQNEAQ (reference sequence). CDR3 length equals 16 residues. Study-level results: Only some patients had TCR sequencing, depending on available tissue.

Measured with immunoSEQ multiplex PCR; TCRdb has only the in-frame clones, and not every one. The table lists around 7,100 clones, around 64% of them singletons, with about 13% in the top ten. Sequencing was carried out using uninvolved lung tissue not adjacent to the tumor. This TCR was sampled from a human donor with non-small cell lung cancer. The chain couples TRBV7-9 to TRBJ1-1; 8 bases are a match to TRBD1. The CDR3 sequence: CASSKGTGFWNTEAFF. CDR3 DNA: TGTGCCAGCAGCAAGGGGACAGGTTTTTGGAACACTGAAGCTTTCTTT. The variable domain in full, with the rest retrieved from reference TRBV7-9 and TRBJ1-1, is DTGVSQNPRHKITKRGQNVTFRCDPISEHNRLYWYRQTLGQGPEFLTYFQNEAQLEKSRLLSDRFSAERPKGSFSTLEIQRTEQGDSAMYLCASSKGTGFWNTEAFFGQGTRLTVV.